The sequence of this T cell receptor beta chain was determined in a study of blood T cell repertoires in COVID-19. TCRdb's copy holds only in-frame clones and misses some; the assay was immunoSEQ multiplex PCR. Among under 350,000 clones, around 89% were seen once, and the ten largest hold about 4.6%. The origin of this receptor is a man in his forties with acute or convalescent COVID-19. Material: peripheral blood.

DNA for the CDR3: TGTGCCAGCAGCTCCGGACATTATTCACCCCTCCACTTT. Protein sequence: CASSSGHYSPLHF. This chain joins TRBV7-3 and TRBJ1-6; D perhaps matches TRBD1 (5 bases). Trimming pared 4 bases from V and 8 bases from J, leaving 9 bases between. CDR1 SGHTA and CDR2 FQGTGA come from the germline V gene. CDR3 size: 13 residues.